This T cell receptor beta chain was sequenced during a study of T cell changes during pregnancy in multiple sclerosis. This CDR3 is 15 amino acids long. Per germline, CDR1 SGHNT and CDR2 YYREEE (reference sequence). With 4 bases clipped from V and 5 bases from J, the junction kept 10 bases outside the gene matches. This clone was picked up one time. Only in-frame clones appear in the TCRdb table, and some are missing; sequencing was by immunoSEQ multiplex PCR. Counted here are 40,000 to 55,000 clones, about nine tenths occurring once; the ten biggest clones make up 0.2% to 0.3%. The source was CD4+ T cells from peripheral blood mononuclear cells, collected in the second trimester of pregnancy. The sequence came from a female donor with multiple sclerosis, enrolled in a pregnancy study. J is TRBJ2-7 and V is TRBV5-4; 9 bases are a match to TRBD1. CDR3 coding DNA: TGTGCCAGCAGCACAGCCGGGACAGGGCACCACGAGCAGTACTTC. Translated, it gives CASSTAGTGHHEQYF.